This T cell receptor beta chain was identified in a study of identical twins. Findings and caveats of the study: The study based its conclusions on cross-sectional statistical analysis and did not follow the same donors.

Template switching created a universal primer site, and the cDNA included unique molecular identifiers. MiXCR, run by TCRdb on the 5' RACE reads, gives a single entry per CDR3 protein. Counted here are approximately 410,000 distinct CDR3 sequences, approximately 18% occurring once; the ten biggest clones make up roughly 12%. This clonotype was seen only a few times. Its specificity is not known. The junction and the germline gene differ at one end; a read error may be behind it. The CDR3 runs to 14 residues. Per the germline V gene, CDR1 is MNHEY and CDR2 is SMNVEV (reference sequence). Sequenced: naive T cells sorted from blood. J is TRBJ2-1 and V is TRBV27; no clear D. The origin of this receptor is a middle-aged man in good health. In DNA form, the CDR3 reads TGTGCCATCAGTTGGGCCAGGTCCTACAATGAGCAGTTCTTC. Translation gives CAISWARSYNEQFF.